This TCR beta chain was identified in a study of shared clonotypes between healthy human individuals. CD4+ cells yielded CD45RA+ naive and CD45RA-negative memory subsets. Trimming left V 4 bases short and J 1 base short, with 8 bases between. CDR3 length equals 13 residues. Germline CDR1 reads MNHNS; CDR2 reads SASEGT. The protocol was immunoSEQ multiplex PCR, while the TCRdb copy is restricted to in-frame clones and leaves out a portion. The data contain roughly 1,600,000 clones, approximately 98.5% of them singletons. The chain uses TRBV6-1 and TRBJ2-7; D remains ambiguous. The clonotype comes from a man aged 25 to 40 in good health. The sequencing sample was made of naive CD4+ T cells sorted from blood. Subset of the sample: CD45RA+ positively selected. The CDR3 sequence: CASSVVRSYEQYF. DNA of the CDR3: TGTGCCAGCAGTGTAGTCCGTTCCTACGAGCAGTACTTC.